The clone carrying this T cell receptor (beta chain) was observed many times. What it recognizes is unknown. This sample was taken from a study of T-cell memory formation after mild COVID-19. Study information: The two donors had largely donor-specific TCR clusters. Study-wide findings and caveats: Clones shrinking between day 15 and 85 showed a balanced CD4/CD8 split, and those that grew later tilted toward CD4+. Mainly in CM and EM were contracting CD4+ clones; CD8+ were in EMRA.

Researchers used 5'RACE with constant-segment primers to make TCR alpha and TCR beta cDNA libraries that carry sample barcodes and UMIs. Via MiXCR, TCRdb re-called the 5' RACE reads, giving one row per CDR3 protein. The sample lists 450,000 or so distinct CDR3 sequences, around 20% occurring once. Input material: PBMCs or a T cell subset sorted from them (not recorded which). The receptor comes from an adult woman who had mild COVID-19 (a few samples of this study predate the infection). Cell type and time point are not known.

The CDR3 loop reads CASSLGLGWDTQYF. The CDR3 nucleotides are TGTGCCAGCAGCTTAGGCTTGGGGTGGGATACGCAGTATTTT. The chain recombines TRBV7-2 with TRBJ2-3; D gene ambiguous. From germline, CDR1 is SGHTA and CDR2 FQGNSA. The CDR3 sequence is 14 residues long. Trimming removed 1 base at V and 6 bases at J, with 11 bases between.